The present T cell receptor beta chain was sequenced within a study of CD8+CD57+ T cells in acquired aplastic anemia. Sequenced patients had shown CD8+CD57+ cell expansion by flow cytometry. V gave up 2 bases and J gave up 0 bases, with 11 bases separating them. The CDR3 sequence is 16 residues long. The germline CDR1 and CDR2 sequences are SGHVS and FQNEAQ. The use of genomic DNA as template underpinned the TCR beta VDJ and CDR3 profiling. TCRdb used MiXCR to reprocess the reads, holding one entry per CDR3 protein. The profile shows 200,000 to 250,000 distinct CDR3 sequences, around 45% of them singletons. This clonotype turned up a few times. Its antigen is unidentified. Study-level findings and limits: With respect to CD8+ Simpson's diversity, patients and controls did not differ significantly. The same twenty-nine CD8+ CDR3 sequences occurred in patients and in controls.

Sequenced input: sorted CD4+, CD8+, or CD8+CD57+ T cells (not recorded which) from PBMCs. The receptor was derived from a human donor with aplastic anemia. The chain recombines TRBV7-8 with TRBJ1-5; D gene ambiguous. Written as DNA, the CDR3 is TGTGCCAGCAGCTTAAAGGCGACCGATAGCAATCAGCCCCAGCATTTT. This translates into CASSLKATDSNQPQHF.